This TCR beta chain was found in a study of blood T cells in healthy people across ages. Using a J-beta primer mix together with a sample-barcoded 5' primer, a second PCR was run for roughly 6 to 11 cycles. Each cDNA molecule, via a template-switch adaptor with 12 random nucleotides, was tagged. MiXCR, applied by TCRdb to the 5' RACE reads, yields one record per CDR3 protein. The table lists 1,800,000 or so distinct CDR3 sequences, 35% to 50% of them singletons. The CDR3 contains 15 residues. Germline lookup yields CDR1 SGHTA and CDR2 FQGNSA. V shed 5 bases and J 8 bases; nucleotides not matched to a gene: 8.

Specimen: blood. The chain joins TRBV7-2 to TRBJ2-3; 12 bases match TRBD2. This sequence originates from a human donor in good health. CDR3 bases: TGTGCCAGCAGCACACGACTAGCGGGGGAGGGTACGCAGTATTTT. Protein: CASSTRLAGEGTQYF.